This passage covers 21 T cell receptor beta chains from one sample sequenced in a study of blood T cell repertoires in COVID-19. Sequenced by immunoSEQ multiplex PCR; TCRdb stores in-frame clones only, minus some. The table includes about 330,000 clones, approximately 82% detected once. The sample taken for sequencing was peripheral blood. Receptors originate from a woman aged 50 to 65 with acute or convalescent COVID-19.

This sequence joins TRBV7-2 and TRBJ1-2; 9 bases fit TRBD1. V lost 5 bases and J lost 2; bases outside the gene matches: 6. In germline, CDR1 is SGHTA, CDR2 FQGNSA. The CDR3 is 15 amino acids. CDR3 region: CASSPGTGKNYGYTF. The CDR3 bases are TGTGCCAGCAGCCCCGGGACAGGGAAGAACTATGGCTACACCTTC. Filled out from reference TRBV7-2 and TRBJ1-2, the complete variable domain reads GAGVSQSPSNKVTEKGKDVELRCDPISGHTALYWYRQSLGQGLEFLIYFQGNSAPDKSGLPSDRFSAERTGGSVSTLTIQRTQQEDSAVYLCASSPGTGKNYGYTFGSGTRLTVV.

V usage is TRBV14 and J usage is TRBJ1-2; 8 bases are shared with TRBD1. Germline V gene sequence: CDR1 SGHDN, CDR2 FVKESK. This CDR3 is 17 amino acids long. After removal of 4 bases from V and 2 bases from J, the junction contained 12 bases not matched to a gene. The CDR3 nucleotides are TGTGCCAGCAGCCGATTTGGACCGGGACAGGAGAACTATGGCTACACCTTC. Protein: CASSRFGPGQENYGYTF.

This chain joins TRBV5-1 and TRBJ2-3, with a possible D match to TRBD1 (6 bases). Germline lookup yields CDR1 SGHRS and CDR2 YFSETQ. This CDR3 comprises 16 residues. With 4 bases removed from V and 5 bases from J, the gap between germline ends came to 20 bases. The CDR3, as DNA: TGCGCCAGCAGCCAAACGGGACACTGGAGCGAAGATACGCAGTATTTT. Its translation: CASSQTGHWSEDTQYF. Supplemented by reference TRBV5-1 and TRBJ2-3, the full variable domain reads KAGVTQTPRYLIKTRGQQVTLSCSPISGHRSVSWYQQTPGQGLQFLFEYFSETQRNKGNFPGRFSGRQFSNSRSEMNVSTLELGDSALYLCASSQTGHWSEDTQYFGPGTRLTVL.

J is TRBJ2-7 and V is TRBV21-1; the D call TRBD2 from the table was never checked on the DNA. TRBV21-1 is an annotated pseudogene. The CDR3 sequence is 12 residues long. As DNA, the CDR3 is TGTGCCAGCCCACGGGGGGCAGGGGAGCAGTACTTC. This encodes CASPRGAGEQYF.

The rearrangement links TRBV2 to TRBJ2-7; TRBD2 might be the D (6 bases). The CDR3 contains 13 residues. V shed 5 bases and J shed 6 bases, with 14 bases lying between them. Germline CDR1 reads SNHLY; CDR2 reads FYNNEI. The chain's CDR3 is CASSQNQGGEQYV. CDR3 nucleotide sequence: TGTGCCAGCAGTCAAAATCAGGGAGGCGAGCAGTACGTC.

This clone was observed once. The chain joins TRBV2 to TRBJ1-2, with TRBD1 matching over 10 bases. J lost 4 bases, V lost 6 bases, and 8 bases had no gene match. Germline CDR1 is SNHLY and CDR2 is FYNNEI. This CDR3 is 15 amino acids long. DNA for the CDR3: TGTGCCAGCAGCACCGGACAGGGGGGAGTCTATGGCTACACCTTC. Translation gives CASSTGQGGVYGYTF.

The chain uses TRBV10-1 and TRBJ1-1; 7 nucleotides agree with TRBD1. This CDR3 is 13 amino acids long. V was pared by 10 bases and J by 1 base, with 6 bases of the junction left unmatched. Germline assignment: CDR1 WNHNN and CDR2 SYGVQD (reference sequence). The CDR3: CATQGQPNTEAFF. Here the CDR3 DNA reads TGCGCCACTCAGGGACAGCCGAACACTGAAGCTTTCTTT.

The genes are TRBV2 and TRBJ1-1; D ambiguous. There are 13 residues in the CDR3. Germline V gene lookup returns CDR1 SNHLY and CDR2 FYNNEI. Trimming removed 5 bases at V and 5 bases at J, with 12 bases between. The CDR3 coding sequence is TGTGCCAGCAGTTACTCGGGGTTTACTGAAGCTTTCTTT. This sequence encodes CASSYSGFTEAFF.

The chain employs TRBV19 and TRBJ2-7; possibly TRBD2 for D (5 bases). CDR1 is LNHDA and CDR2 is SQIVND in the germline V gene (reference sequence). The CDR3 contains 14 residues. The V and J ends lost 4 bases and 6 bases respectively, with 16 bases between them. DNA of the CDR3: TGTGCCAGTAGTACGGGCCTCGAGGGCTTCGAGCAGTACTTC. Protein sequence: CASSTGLEGFEQYF.

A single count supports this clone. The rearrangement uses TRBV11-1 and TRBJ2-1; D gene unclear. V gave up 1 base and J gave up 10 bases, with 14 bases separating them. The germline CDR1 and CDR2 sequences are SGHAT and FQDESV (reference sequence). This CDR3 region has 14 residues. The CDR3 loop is CASSLGPGISEQFF. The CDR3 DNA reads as TGTGCCAGCAGCTTAGGACCAGGAATAAGCGAGCAGTTCTTC.

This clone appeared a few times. The chain's CDR3 is CASSVYMGQANTEAFF. CDR3 DNA: TGTGCCAGCAGCGTATACATGGGACAGGCAAACACTGAAGCTTTCTTT. The chain links TRBV9 to TRBJ1-1; TRBD1 matches 8 bases. CDR1 SGDLS and CDR2 YYNGEE come from the germline V gene. CDR3 length: 16 residues. With V trimmed by 1 base and J by 2 bases, 7 bases remained unmatched.

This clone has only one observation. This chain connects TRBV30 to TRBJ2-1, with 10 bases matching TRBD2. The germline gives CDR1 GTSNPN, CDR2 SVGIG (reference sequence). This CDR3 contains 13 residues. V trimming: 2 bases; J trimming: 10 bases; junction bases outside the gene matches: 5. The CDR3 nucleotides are TGTGCCTGGAGTTTAAGCGGGGGGGCAGAGCAGTTCTTC. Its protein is CAWSLSGGAEQFF.

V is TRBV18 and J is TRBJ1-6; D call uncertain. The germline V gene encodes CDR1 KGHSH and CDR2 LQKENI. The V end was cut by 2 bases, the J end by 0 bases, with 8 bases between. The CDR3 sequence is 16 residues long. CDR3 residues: CASSPYSSSYNSPLHF. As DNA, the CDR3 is TGTGCCAGCTCACCATACAGTAGCTCCTATAATTCACCCCTCCACTTT.

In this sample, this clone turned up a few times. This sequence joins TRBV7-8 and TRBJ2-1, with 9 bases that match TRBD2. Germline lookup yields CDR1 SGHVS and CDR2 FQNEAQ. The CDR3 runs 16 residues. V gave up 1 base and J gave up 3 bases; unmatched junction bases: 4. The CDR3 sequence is CASSLGVREGYNEQFF. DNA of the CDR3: TGTGCCAGCAGCTTAGGGGTGCGGGAGGGCTACAATGAGCAGTTCTTC.

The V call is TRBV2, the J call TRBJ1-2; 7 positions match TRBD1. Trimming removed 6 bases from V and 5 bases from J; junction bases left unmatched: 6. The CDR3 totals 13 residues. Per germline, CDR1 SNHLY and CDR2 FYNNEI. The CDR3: CASSPGTVYGYTF. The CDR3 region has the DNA TGTGCCAGCAGCCCTGGGACAGTATATGGCTACACCTTC. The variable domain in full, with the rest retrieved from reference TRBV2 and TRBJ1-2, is EPEVTQTPSHQVTQMGQEVILRCVPISNHLYFYWYRQILGQKVEFLVSFYNNEISEKSEIFDDQFSVERPDGSNFTLKIRSTKLEDSAMYFCASSPGTVYGYTFGSGTRLTVV.

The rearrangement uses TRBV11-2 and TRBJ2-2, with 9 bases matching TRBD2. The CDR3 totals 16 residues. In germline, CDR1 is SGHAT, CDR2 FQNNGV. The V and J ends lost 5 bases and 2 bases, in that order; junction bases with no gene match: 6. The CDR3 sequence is CASSAYSGSNTGELFF. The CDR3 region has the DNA TGTGCCAGCAGCGCCTATAGCGGGAGTAACACCGGGGAGCTGTTTTTT.

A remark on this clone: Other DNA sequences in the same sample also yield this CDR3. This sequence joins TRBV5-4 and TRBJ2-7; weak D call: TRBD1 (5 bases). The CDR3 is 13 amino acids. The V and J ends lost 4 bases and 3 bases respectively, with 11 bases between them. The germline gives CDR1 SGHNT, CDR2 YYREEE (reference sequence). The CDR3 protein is CASSLDRVYEQYV. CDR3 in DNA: TGTGCCAGCAGCCTTGACAGAGTCTACGAGCAGTACGTC.

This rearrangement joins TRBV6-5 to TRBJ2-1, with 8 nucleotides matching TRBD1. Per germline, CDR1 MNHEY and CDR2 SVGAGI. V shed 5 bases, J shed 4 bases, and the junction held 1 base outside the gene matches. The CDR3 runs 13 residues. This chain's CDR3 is CASSRTGYNEQFF. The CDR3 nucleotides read TGTGCCAGCAGTAGGACAGGGTACAATGAGCAGTTCTTC.

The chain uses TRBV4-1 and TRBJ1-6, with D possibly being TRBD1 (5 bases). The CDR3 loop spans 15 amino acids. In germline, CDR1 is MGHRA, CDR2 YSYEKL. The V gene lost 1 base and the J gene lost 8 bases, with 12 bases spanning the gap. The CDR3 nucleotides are TGCGCCAGCAGCCAAGGGAGCGGGGGGTATTCACCCCTCCACTTT. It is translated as CASSQGSGGYSPLHF.

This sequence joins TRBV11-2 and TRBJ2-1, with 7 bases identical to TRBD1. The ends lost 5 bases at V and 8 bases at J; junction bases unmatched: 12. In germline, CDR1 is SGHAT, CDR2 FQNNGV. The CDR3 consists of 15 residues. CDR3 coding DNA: TGTGCCAGCAGCCCCATCCAAGGGGGCAGCGATGAGCAGTTCTTC. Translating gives CASSPIQGGSDEQFF.

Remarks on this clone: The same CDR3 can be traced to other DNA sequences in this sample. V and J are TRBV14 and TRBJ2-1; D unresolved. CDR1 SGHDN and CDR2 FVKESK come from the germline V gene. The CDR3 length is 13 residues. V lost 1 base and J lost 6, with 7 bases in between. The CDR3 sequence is CASSQGLVNEQFF. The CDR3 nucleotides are TGTGCCAGCAGCCAAGGGTTAGTCAATGAGCAGTTCTTC.